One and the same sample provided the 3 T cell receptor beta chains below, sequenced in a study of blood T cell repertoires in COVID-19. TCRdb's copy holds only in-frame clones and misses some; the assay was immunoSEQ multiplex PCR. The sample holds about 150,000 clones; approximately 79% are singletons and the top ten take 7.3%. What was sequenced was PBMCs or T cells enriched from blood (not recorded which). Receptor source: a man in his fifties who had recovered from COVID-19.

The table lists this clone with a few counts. The CDR3 spells CASSLVTGASLYEQYF. CDR3 sequence (DNA): TGCGCCAGCAGCTTGGTAACAGGGGCCAGCCTCTACGAGCAGTACTTC. The V call is TRBV5-1, the J call TRBJ2-7; 7 positions match TRBD1. Germline V gene sequence: CDR1 SGHRS, CDR2 YFSETQ. This CDR3 is built from 16 residues. Losses at the gene ends were 0 bases for V and 3 bases for J; bases not matched to a gene: 9.

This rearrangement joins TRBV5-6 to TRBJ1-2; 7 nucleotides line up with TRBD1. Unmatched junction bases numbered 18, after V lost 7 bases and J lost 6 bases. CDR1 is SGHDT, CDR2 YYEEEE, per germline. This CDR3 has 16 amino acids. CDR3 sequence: CASQALGSPGGNGYTF. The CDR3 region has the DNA TGTGCCAGCCAAGCTTTGGGCTCCCCAGGGGGTAATGGCTACACCTTC.

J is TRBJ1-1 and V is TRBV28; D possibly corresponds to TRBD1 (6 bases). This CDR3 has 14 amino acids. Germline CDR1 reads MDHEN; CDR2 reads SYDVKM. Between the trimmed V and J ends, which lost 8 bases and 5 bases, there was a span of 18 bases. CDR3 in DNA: TGTGCCAGCGGGGGGGTGGAACAGGGAACTGAAGCTTTCTTT. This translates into CASGGVEQGTEAFF. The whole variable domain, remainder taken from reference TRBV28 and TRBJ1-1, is DVKVTQSSRYLVKRTGEKVFLECVQDMDHENMFWYRQDPGLGLRLIYFSYDVKMKEKGDIPEGYSVSREKKERFSLILESASTNQTSMYLCASGGVEQGTEAFFGQGTRLTVV.